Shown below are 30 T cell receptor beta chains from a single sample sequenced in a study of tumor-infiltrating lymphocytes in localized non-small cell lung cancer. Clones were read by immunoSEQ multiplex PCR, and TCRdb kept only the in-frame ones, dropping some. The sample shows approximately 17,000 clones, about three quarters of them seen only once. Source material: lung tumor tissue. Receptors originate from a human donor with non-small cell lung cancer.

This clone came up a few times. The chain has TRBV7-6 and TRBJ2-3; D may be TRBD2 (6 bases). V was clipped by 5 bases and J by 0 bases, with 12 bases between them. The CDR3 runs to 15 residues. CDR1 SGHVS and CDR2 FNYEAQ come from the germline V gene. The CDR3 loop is CASSPGGGSTDTQYF. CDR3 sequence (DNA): TGTGCCAGCAGCCCCGGAGGAGGGAGCACAGATACGCAGTATTTT.

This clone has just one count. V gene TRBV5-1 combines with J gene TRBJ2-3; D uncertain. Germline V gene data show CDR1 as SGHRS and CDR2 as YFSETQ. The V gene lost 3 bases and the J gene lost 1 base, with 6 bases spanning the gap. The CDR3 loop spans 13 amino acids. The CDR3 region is CASSSGGTDTQYF. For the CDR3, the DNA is TGCGCCAGCAGCTCAGGCGGCACAGATACGCAGTATTTT.

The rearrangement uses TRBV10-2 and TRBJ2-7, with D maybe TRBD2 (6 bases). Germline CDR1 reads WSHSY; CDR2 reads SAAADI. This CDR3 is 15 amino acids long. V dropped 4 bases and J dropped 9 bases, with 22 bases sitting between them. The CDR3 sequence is CASSGGKGLYAGQYF. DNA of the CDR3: TGCGCCAGCAGTGGCGGGAAAGGACTCTATGCGGGGCAGTACTTC.

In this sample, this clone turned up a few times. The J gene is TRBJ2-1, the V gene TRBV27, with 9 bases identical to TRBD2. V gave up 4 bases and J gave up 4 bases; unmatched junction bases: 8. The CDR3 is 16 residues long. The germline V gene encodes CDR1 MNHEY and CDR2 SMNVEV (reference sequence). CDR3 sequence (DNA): TGTGCCAGCAGTTCCCCAATAGCGGGAGATTACAATGAGCAGTTCTTC. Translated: CASSSPIAGDYNEQFF.

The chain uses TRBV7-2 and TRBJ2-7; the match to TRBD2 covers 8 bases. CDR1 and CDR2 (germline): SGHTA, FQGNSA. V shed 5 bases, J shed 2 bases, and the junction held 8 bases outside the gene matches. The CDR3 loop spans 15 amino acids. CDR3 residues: CASSPPAGAAYEQYF. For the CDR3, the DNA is TGTGCCAGCAGCCCCCCAGCGGGAGCGGCCTACGAGCAGTACTTC.

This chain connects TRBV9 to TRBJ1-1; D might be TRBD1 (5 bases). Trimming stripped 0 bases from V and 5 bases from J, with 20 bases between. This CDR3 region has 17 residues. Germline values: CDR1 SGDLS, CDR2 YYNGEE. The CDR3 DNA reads TGTGCCAGCAGCGTAGAAGGGGAAATCGTTGGGGGGACTGAAGCTTTCTTT. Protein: CASSVEGEIVGGTEAFF.

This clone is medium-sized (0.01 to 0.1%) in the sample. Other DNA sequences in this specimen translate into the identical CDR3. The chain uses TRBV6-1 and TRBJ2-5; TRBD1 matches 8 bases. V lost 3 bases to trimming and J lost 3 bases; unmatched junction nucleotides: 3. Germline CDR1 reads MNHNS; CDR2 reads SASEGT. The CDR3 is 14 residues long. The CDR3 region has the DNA TGTGCCAGCAGTGAGGCACAGGGGGAAGAGACCCAGTACTTC. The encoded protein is CASSEAQGEETQYF.

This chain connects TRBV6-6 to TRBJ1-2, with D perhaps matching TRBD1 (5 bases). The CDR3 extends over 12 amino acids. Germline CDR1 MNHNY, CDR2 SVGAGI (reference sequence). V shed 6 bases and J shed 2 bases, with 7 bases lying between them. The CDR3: CASRGDNYGYTF. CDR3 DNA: TGTGCCAGCAGGGGGGACAACTATGGCTACACCTTC.

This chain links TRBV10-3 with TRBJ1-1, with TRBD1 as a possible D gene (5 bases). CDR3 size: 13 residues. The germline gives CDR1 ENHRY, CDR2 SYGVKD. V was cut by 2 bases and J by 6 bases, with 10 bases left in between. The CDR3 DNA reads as TGTGCCATCAGTGAGGTGGGGGTCCCTGAAGCTTTCTTT. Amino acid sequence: CAISEVGVPEAFF.

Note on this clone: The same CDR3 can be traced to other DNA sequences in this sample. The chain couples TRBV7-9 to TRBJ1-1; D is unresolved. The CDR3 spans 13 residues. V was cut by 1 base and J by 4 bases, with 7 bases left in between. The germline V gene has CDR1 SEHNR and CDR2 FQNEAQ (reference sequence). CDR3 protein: CASSLDGPTEAFF. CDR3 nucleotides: TGTGCCAGCAGCTTAGACGGACCCACTGAAGCTTTCTTT.

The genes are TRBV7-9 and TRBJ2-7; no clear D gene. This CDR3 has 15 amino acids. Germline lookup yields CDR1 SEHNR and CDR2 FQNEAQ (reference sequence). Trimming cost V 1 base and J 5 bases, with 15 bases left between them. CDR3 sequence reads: CASSLGSGFRDEQYF. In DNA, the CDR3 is TGTGCCAGCAGCTTAGGCTCTGGGTTTCGTGACGAGCAGTACTTC. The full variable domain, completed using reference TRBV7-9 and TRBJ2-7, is DTGVSQNPRHKITKRGQNVTFRCDPISEHNRLYWYRQTLGQGPEFLTYFQNEAQLEKSRLLSDRFSAERPKGSFSTLEIQRTEQGDSAMYLCASSLGSGFRDEQYFGPGTRLTVT.

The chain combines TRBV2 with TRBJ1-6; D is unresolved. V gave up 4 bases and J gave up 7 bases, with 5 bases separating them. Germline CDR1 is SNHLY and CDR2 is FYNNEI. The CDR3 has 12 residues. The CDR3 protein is CASSGGNSPLHF. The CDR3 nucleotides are TGTGCCAGCAGTGGAGGGAATTCACCCCTCCACTTT.

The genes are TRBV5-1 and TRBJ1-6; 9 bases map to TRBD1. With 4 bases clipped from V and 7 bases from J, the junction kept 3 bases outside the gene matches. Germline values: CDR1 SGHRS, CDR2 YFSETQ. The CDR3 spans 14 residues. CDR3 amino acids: CASSRDRANSPLHF. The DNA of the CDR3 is TGCGCCAGCAGCCGGGACAGGGCCAATTCACCCCTCCACTTT.

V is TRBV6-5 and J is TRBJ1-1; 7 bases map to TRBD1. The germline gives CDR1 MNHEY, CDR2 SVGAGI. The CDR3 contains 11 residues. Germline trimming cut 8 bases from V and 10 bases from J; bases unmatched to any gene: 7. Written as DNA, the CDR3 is TGTGCCAGCGAAAGGGGGCGCGGAGCTTTCTTT. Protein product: CASERGRGAFF.

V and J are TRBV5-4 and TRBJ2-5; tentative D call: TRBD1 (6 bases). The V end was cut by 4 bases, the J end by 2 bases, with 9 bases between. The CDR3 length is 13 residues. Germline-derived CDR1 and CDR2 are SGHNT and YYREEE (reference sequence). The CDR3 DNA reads TGTGCCAGCAGCGACCAGGGGCAAGAGACCCAGTACTTC. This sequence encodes CASSDQGQETQYF.

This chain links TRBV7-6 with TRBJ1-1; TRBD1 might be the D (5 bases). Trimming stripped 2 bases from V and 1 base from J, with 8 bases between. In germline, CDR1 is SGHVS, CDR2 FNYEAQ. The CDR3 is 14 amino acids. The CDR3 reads CASSLYTGNTEAFF. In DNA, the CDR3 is TGTGCCAGCAGCTTATACACAGGGAACACTGAAGCTTTCTTT.

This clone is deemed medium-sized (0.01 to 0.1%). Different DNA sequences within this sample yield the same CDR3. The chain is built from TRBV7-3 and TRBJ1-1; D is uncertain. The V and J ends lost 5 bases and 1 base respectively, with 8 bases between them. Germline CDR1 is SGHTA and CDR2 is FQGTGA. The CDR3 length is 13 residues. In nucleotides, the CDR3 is TGTGCCAGCAGCACTCAACAGAACACTGAAGCTTTCTTT. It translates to CASSTQQNTEAFF.

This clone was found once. The CDR3 region is CASSISRGPDTQYF. The DNA for the CDR3 is TGTGCCAGCAGCATTAGCAGGGGGCCAGATACGCAGTATTTT. The V call is TRBV14, the J call TRBJ2-3; 8 bases line up with TRBD1. Germline lookup yields CDR1 SGHDN and CDR2 FVKESK. The length of the CDR3 is 14 residues. J lost 4 bases, V lost 5 bases, and 5 bases had no gene match.

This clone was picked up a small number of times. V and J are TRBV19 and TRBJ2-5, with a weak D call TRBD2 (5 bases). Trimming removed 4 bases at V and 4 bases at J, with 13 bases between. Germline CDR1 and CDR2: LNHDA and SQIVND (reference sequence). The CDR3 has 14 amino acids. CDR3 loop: CASSTRGGGETQYF. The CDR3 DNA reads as TGTGCCAGTAGTACCCGTGGAGGAGGAGAGACCCAGTACTTC.

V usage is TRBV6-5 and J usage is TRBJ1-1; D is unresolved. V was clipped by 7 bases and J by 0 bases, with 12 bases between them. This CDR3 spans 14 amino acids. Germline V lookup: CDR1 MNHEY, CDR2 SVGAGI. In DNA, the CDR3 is TGTGCCAGCATCCCACGTCGGGTGAACACTGAAGCTTTCTTT. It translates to CASIPRRVNTEAFF.

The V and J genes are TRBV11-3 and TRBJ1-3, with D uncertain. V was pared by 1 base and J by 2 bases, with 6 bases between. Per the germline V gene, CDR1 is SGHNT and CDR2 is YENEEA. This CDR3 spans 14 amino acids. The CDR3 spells CASSLGRAGNTIYF. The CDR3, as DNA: TGTGCCAGCAGCTTAGGTCGGGCTGGAAACACCATATATTTT.

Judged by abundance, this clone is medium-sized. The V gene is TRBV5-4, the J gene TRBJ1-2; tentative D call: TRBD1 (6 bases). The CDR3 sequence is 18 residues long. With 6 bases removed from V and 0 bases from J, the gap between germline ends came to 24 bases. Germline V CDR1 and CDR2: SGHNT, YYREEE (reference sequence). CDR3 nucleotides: TGTGCCAGCACCCCGAACAGGGACCATCTACAAGCTAACTATGGCTACACCTTC. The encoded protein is CASTPNRDHLQANYGYTF.

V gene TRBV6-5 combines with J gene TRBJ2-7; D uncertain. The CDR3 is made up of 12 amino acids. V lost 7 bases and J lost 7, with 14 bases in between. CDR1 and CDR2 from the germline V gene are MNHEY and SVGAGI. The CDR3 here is CASNQPLGEQYF. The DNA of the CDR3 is TGTGCCAGCAACCAACCTCTGGGGGAGCAGTACTTC.

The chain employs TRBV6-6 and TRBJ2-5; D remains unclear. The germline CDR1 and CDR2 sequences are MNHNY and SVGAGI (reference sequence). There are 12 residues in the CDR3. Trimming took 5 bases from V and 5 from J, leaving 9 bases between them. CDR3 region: CASSTVRETQYF. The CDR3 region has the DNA TGTGCCAGCAGTACGGTGCGGGAGACCCAGTACTTC.

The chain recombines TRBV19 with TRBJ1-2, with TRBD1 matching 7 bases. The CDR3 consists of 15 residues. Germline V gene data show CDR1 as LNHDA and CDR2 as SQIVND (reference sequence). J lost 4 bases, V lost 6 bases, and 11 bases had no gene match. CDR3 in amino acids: CASRLTGDGFYGYTF. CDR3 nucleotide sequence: TGTGCCAGTAGGCTCACAGGGGATGGATTCTATGGCTACACCTTC.

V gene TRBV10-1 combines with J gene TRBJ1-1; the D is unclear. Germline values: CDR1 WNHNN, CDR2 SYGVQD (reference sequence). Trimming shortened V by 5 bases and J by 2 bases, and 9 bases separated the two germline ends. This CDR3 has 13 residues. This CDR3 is CASSLTQNTEAFF. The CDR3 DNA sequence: TGCGCCAGCAGTTTGACCCAAAACACTGAAGCTTTCTTT.

The CDR3 reads CASSLISGAVDQPQHF. The CDR3 nucleotides are TGTGCCAGCAGTTTAATTTCAGGGGCCGTCGATCAGCCCCAGCATTTT. The chain links TRBV28 to TRBJ1-5; D might be TRBD1 (6 bases). The V end lost 2 bases, the J end lost 5 bases, and 16 bases lay between the germline ends. CDR3 length: 16 residues. CDR1 MDHEN and CDR2 SYDVKM come from the germline V gene. The full variable domain, its missing parts supplied by reference TRBV28 and TRBJ1-5, is DVKVTQSSRYLVKRTGEKVFLECVQDMDHENMFWYRQDPGLGLRLIYFSYDVKMKEKGDIPEGYSVSREKKERFSLILESASTNQTSMYLCASSLISGAVDQPQHFGDGTRLSIL.

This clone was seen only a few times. CDR3 amino acids: CASSPNRQGYGYTF. The DNA for the CDR3 is TGTGCCAGCAGCCCTAACCGGCAGGGCTATGGCTACACCTTC. The V and J genes are TRBV7-9 and TRBJ1-2; possible D gene TRBD1, 5 bases. CDR1 is SEHNR and CDR2 is FQNEAQ in the germline V gene (reference sequence). The CDR3 has 14 amino acids. The ends were cut back, 5 bases at V and 4 bases at J, with 14 bases in the middle. The entire variable domain, with the rest obtained from reference TRBV7-9 and TRBJ1-2, is as follows: DTGVSQNPRHKITKRGQNVTFRCDPISEHNRLYWYRQTLGQGPEFLTYFQNEAQLEKSRLLSDRFSAERPKGSFSTLEIQRTEQGDSAMYLCASSPNRQGYGYTFGSGTRLTVV.

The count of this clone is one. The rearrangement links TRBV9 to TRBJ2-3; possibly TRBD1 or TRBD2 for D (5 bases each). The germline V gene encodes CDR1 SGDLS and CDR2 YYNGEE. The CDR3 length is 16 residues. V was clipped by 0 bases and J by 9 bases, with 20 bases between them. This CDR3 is CASSVGETPTWGTQYF. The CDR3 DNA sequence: TGTGCCAGCAGCGTAGGGGAGACACCGACCTGGGGGACGCAGTATTTT.

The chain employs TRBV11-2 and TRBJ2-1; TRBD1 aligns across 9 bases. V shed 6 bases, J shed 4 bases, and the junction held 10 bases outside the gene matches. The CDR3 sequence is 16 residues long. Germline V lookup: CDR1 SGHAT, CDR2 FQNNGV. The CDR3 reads CASRTGGTGIYNEQFF. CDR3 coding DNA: TGTGCCAGCAGAACGGGCGGGACAGGGATTTACAATGAGCAGTTCTTC.